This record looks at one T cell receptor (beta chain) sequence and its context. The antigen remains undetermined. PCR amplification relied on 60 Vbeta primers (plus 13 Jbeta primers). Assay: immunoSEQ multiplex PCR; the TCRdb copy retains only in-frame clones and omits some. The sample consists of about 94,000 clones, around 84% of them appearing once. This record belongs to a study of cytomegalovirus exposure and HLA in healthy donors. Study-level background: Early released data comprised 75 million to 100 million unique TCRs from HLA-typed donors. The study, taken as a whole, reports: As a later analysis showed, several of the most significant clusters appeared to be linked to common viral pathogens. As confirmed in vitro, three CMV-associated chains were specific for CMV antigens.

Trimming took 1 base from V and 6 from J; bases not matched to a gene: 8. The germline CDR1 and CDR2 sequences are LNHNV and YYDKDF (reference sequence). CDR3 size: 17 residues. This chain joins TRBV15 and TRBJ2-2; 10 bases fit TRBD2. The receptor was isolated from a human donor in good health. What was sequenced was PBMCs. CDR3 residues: CATSRAGLAAQSGELFF. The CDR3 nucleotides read TGTGCCACCAGCAGAGCCGGACTAGCGGCCCAGTCCGGGGAGCTGTTTTTT. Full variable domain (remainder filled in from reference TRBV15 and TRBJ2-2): DAMVIQNPRYQVTQFGKPVTLSCSQTLNHNVMYWYQQKSSQAPKLLFHYYDKDFNNEADTPDNFQSRRPNTSFCFLDIRSPGLGDTAMYLCATSRAGLAAQSGELFFGEGSRLTVL.